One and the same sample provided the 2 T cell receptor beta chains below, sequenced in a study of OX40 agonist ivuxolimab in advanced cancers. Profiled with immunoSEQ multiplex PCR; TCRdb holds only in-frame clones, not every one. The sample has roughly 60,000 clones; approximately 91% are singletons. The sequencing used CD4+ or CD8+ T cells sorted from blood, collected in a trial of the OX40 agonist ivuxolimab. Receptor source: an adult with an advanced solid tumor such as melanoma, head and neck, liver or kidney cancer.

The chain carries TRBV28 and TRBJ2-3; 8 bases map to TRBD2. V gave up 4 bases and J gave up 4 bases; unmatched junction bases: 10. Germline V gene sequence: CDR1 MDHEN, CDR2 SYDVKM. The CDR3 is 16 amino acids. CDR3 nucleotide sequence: TGTGCCAGCAGTTCTAATAGCGGGACGATCGCAGATACGCAGTATTTT. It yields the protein CASSSNSGTIADTQYF.

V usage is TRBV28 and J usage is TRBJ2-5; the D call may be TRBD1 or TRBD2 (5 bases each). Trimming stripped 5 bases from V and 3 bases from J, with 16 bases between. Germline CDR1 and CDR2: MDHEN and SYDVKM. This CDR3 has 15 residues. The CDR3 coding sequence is TGTGCCAGCAGTGCTATCTGGGACGGCGAAGAGACCCAGTACTTC. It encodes CASSAIWDGEETQYF.